Below are 2 T cell receptor beta chains sequenced from a single sample in a study of PD-L1 blockade in urothelial cancer. Some clones are missing from TCRdb's copy, which holds only in-frame ones; the method was immunoSEQ multiplex PCR. The data hold tens of thousands of clones, with about a third observed a single time. The source was tumor tissue, collected before atezolizumab (anti-PD-L1) treatment. These receptors were taken from a man aged 55 to 70 with urothelial cancer.

The chain has TRBV19 and TRBJ1-5; no reliable D call. CDR1 and CDR2 from the germline V gene are LNHDA and SQIVND (reference sequence). CDR3 length: 15 residues. V gave up 4 bases and J gave up 0 bases, with 10 bases separating them. CDR3 sequence reads: CASSTGVNSNQPQHF. CDR3 sequence (DNA): TGTGCCAGTAGTACAGGAGTAAATAGCAATCAGCCCCAGCATTTT.

This clone was recorded only once. This sequence joins TRBV28 and TRBJ2-5; 13 bases map to TRBD2. Germline CDR1 MDHEN, CDR2 SYDVKM. The CDR3 covers 14 residues. The V and J ends lost 6 bases and 2 bases, in that order; junction bases with no gene match: 0. CDR3 region: CASRGLAGQETQYF. The CDR3 nucleotides are TGTGCCAGCAGGGGACTAGCGGGACAAGAGACCCAGTACTTC.